This T cell receptor beta chain was identified in a study of T cell clonotyping in hematopoietic cell transplantation. Assay: immunoSEQ multiplex PCR; the TCRdb copy retains only in-frame clones and omits some. The sample includes over 4,500 clones, approximately 77% of them seen just once. As concerns this clone: What it binds is unknown.

The study's findings and limits: At the given depth, recipient repertoires were over 97% de novo clonotypes. Pathologically expanded recipient clonotypes increased progressively from day 30 to day 180 as diversity fell.

Samples: about 28 days before transplant, then days 30, 100 and 180 after. This material consisted of PBMCs, taken 100 days after allogeneic stem cell transplant. This TCR came from a female patient aged 50-59 years who had an allogeneic stem cell transplant, so the T cells may come from the graft donor. Some clones in this sample may be carry-over from other donors' samples.

The CDR3 here is CASSLGLGGQKDGYTF. CDR3 DNA: TGTGCCAGCAGCTTAGGGTTAGGGGGGCAGAAGGATGGCTACACCTTC. This chain connects TRBV7-8 to TRBJ1-2; the D gene is possibly TRBD1 (6 bases). From germline, CDR1 is SGHVS and CDR2 FQNEAQ. The length of the CDR3 is 16 residues. Trimming left V 1 base short and J 6 bases short, with 18 bases between.